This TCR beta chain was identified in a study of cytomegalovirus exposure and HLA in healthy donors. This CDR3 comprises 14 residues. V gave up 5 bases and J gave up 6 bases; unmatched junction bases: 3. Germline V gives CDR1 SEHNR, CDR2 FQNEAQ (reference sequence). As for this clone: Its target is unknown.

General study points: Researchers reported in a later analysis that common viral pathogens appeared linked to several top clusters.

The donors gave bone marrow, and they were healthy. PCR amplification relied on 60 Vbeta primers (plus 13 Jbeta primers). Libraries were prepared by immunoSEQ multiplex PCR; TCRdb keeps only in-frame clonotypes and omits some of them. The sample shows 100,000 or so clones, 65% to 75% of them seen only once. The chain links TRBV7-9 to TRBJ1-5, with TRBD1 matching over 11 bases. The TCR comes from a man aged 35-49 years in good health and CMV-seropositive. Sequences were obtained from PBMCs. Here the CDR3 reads CASSAGTGGQPQHF. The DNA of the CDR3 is TGTGCCAGCAGCGCCGGGACAGGGGGTCAGCCCCAGCATTTT. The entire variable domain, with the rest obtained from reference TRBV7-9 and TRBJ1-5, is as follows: DTGVSQNPRHKITKRGQNVTFRCDPISEHNRLYWYRQTLGQGPEFLTYFQNEAQLEKSRLLSDRFSAERPKGSFSTLEIQRTEQGDSAMYLCASSAGTGGQPQHFGDGTRLSIL.